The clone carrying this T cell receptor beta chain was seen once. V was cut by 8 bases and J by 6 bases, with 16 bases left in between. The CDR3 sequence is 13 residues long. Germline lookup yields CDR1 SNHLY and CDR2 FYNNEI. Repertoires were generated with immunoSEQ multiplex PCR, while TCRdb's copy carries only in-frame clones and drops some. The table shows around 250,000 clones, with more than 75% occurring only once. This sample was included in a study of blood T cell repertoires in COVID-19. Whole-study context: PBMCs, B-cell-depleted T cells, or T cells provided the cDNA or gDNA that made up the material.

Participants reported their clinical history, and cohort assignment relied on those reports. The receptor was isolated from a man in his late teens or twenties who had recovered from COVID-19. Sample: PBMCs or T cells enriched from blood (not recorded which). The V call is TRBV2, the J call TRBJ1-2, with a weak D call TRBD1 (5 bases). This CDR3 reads CASQRAGSDGYTF. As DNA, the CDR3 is TGTGCCAGCCAAAGAGCAGGGTCGGATGGCTACACCTTC.